This entry concerns a single TCR beta chain. Its target is not known. The PCR made use of 60 Vbeta and 13 Jbeta primers. Clones were sequenced by immunoSEQ multiplex PCR, and TCRdb holds only the in-frame ones, with some missing. The sample has 90,000 to 100,000 clones; 78% are singletons. The data belong to a study of cytomegalovirus exposure and HLA in healthy donors. Points from the study as a whole: There were a few CMV-associated chains whose specificity for CMV antigens was confirmed in vitro. Most of the CMV-associated TCR beta chains (in a later analysis) appeared to be HLA-restricted. TCR beta chains numbering some 160 were designated cytomegalovirus-associated. Later analysis demonstrated an association between a missense DCLRE1C variant and TCR beta V- and J-gene trimming.

The CDR3 is 15 residues long. Looked up from germline, CDR1 is SGHRS and CDR2 is YFSETQ. The junction had 1 base not matched to a gene; V was cut back by 1 base and J by 4 bases. The chain has TRBV5-1 and TRBJ2-5; TRBD2 matches 13 bases. The sample taken for sequencing was PBMCs. The origin of this receptor is a woman aged 40-49 years in good health and CMV-seronegative. The CDR3 DNA reads as TGCGCCAGCAGCTTGACTAGCGGGAGGGTAGAGACCCAGTACTTC. Translation: CASSLTSGRVETQYF.